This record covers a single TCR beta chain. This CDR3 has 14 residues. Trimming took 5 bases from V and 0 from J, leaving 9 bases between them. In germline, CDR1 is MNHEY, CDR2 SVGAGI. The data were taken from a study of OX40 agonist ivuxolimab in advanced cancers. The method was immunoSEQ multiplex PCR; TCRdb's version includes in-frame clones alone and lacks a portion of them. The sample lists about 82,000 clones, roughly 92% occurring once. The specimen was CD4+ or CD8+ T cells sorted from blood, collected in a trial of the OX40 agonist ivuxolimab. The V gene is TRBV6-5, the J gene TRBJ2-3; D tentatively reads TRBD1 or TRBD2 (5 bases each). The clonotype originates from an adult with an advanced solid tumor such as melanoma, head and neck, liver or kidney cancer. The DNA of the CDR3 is TGTGCCAGCAGTAGTGAGGGGAGCACAGATACGCAGTATTTT. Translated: CASSSEGSTDTQYF.